Included here is one TCR beta chain sequence, with context. Its specificity is unknown. This sample is drawn from a study of T cell responses to AZD1222 COVID-19 vaccine. The study's findings and limits: Possibly, clonal diversity was underestimated; donors were largely white British and included more females. Vaccination with two AZD1222 doses was followed by a rise in Spike-specific TCR breadth and depth. Close to half of spike-specific TCRs reportedly recognize unmutated variant regions.

Method: immunoSEQ multiplex PCR; TCRdb's copy keeps in-frame clones and lacks some. This table holds 150,000 or so clones, 90% found once. The germline CDR1 and CDR2 sequences are SQVTM and ANQGSEA. This CDR3 is built from 12 residues. The V and J ends lost 4 bases and 8 bases respectively, with 11 bases between them. Sequencing used peripheral blood, obtained on day 0 of AZD1222 vaccination. The TCR sequence derives from an adult in good health. The chain couples TRBV29-1 to TRBJ1-4, with D unresolved. This CDR3 is CSVGGVREKLFF. CDR3 coding DNA: TGCAGCGTTGGGGGAGTTCGGGAAAAACTGTTTTTT.